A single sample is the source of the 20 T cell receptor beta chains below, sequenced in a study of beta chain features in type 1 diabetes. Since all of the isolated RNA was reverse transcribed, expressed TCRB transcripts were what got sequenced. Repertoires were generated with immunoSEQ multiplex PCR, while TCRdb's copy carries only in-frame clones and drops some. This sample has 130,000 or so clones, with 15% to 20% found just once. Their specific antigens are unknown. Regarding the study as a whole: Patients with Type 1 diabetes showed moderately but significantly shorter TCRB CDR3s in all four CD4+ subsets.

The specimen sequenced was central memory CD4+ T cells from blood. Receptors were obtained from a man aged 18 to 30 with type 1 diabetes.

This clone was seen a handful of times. CDR3 bases: TGCGCCAGCAGCTTGGAGGGGTTTAACAATGAGCAGTTCTTC. Protein: CASSLEGFNNEQFF. The chain combines TRBV5-1 with TRBJ2-1; a possible D gene is TRBD1 (5 bases). The V and J ends lost 0 bases and 5 bases respectively, with 9 bases between them. Germline V CDR1 and CDR2: SGHRS, YFSETQ. The CDR3 loop spans 14 amino acids.

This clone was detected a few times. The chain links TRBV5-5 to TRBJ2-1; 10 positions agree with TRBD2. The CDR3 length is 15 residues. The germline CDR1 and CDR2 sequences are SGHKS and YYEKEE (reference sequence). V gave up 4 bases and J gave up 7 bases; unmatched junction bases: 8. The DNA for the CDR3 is TGTGCCAGCAGCCGATCGGGACTAGCGAGGAATGAGCAGTTCTTC. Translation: CASSRSGLARNEQFF.

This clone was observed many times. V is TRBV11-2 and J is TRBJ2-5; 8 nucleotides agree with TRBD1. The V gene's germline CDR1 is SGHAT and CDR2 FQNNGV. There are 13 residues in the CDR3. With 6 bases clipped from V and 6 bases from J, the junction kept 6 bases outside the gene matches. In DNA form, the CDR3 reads TGTGCCAGCAGACAGGGGGGCGGGAAGACCCAGTACTTC. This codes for CASRQGGGKTQYF.

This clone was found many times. The CDR3 DNA follows: TGTGCCACCAGCTCCGTTCAAATCGGACGAGGGAAATACACAGATACGCAGTATTTT. It is translated as CATSSVQIGRGKYTDTQYF. The chain combines TRBV15 with TRBJ2-3, with D perhaps matching TRBD2 (5 bases). Between the trimmed V and J ends, which lost 5 bases and 2 bases, there was a span of 26 bases. Germline CDR1 is LNHNV and CDR2 is YYDKDF (reference sequence). The CDR3 is 19 amino acids.

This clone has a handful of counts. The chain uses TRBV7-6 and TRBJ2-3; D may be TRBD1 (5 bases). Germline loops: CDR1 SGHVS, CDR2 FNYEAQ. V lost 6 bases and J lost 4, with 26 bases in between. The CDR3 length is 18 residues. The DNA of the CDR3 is TGTGCCAGCAGTTTCTCTCCTCCCGGACATCAAGGCCCAGATACGCAGTATTTT. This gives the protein CASSFSPPGHQGPDTQYF.

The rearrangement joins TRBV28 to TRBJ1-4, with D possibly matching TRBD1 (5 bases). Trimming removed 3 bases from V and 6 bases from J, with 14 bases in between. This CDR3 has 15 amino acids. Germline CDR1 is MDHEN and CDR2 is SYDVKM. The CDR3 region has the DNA TGTGCCAGCAGTTTTAGTGGGACCGGGGATGAAAAACTGTTTTTT. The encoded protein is CASSFSGTGDEKLFF. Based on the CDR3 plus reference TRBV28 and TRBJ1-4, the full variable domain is DVKVTQSSRYLVKRTGEKVFLECVQDMDHENMFWYRQDPGLGLRLIYFSYDVKMKEKGDIPEGYSVSREKKERFSLILESASTNQTSMYLCASSFSGTGDEKLFFGSGTQLSVL.

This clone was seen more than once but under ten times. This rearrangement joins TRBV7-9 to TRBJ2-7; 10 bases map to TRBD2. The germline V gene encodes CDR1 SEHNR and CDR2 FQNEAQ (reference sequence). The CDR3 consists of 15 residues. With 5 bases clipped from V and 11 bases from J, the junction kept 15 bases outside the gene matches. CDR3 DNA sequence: TGTGCCAGCAGCCCATCCCCCGGGACTAGCGTATCGGAGTACTTC. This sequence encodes CASSPSPGTSVSEYF.

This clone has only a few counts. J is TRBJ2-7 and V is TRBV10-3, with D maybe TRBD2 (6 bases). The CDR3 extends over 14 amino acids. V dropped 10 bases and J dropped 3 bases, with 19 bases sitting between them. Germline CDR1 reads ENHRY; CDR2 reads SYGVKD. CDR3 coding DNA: TGTGCCAGCCGAAGAGGTGGGACTTACTACGAGCAGTACTTC. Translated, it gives CASRRGGTYYEQYF.

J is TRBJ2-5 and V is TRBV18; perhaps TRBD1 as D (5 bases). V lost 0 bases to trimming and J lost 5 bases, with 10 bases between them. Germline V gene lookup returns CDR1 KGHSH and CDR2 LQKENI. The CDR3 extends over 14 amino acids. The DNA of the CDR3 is TGTGCCAGCTCACCACCGGCAGGGCAGGAGACCCAGTACTTC. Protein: CASSPPAGQETQYF.

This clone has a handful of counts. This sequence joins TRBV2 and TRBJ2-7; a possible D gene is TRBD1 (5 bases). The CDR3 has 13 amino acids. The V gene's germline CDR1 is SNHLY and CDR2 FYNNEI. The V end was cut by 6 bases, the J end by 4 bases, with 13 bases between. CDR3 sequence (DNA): TGTGCCAGCAGGCAAACGACAGATTACGAGCAGTACTTC. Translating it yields CASRQTTDYEQYF.

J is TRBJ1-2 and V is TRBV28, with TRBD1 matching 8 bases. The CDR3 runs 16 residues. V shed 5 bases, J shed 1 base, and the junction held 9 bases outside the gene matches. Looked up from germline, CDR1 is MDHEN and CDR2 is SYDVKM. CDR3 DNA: TGTGCCAGCAGTACAACCGGGACAGGATATAACTATGGCTACACCTTC. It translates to CASSTTGTGYNYGYTF.

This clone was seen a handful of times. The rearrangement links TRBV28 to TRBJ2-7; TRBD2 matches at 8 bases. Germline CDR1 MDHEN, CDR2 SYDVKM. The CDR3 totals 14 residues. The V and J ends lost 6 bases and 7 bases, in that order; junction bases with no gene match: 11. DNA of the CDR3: TGTGCCAGCAGGGCTGGACTAGCCACGAGGGAGCAGTACTTC. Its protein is CASRAGLATREQYF.

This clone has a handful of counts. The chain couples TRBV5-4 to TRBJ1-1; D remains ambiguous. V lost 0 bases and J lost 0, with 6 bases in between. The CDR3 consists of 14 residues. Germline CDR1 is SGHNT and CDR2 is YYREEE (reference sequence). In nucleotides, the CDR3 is TGTGCCAGCAGCTTGGACACCATGAACACTGAAGCTTTCTTT. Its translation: CASSLDTMNTEAFF. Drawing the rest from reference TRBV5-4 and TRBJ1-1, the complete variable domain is ETGVTQSPTHLIKTRGQQVTLRCSSQSGHNTVSWYQQALGQGPQFIFQYYREEENGRGNFPPRFSGLQFPNYSSELNVNALELDDSALYLCASSLDTMNTEAFFGQGTRLTVV.

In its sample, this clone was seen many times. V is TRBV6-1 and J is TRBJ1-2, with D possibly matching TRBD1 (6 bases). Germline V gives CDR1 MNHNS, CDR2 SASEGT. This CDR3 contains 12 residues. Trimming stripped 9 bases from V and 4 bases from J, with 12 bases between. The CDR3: CASQGSLYGYTF. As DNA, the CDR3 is TGTGCCAGTCAGGGGAGCCTCTATGGCTACACCTTC.

The chain's CDR3 is CASSLVREARFF. CDR3 nucleotide sequence: TGTGCCAGCAGCTTAGTCCGGGAGGCCCGGTTCTTC. The chain links TRBV11-2 to TRBJ2-1; 7 nucleotides line up with TRBD2. This CDR3 is built from 12 residues. Germline V lookup: CDR1 SGHAT, CDR2 FQNNGV. Losses at the gene ends were 1 base for V and 15 bases for J; bases not matched to a gene: 6.

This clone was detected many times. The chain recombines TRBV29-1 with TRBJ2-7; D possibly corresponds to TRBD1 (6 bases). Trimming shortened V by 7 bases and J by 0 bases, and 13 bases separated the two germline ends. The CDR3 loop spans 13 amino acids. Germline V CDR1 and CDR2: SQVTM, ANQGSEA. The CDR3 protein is CSAGRDISYEQYF. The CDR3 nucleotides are TGCAGCGCTGGACGGGACATCTCCTACGAGCAGTACTTC.

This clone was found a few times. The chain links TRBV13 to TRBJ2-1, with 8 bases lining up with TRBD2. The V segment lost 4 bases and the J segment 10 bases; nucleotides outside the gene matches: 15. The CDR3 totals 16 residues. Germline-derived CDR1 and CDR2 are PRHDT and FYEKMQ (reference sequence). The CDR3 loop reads CASSSTLAGLLYEQFF. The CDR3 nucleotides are TGTGCCAGCAGCTCCACCCTAGCGGGCCTCTTGTACGAGCAGTTCTTC.

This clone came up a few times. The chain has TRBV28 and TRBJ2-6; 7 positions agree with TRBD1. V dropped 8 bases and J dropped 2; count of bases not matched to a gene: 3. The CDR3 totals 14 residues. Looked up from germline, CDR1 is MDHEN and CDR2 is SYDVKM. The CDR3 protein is CASSTGAGANVLTF. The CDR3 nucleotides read TGTGCCAGCTCAACAGGGGCTGGGGCCAACGTCCTGACTTTC.

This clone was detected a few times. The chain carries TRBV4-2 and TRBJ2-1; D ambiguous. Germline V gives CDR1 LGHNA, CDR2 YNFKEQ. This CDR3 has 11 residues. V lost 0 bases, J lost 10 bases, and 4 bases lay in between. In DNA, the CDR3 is TGTGCCAGCAGCCAAGAACGGGAGCAGTTCTTC. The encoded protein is CASSQEREQFF.

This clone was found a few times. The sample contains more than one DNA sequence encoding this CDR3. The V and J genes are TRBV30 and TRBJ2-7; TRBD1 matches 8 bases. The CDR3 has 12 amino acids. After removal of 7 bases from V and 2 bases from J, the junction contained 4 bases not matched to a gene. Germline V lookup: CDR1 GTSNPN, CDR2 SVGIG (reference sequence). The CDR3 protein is CALQGGAYEQYF. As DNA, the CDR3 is TGTGCCTTACAGGGGGGCGCCTACGAGCAGTACTTC.